This T cell receptor (beta chain) was sequenced for a study of identical twins. One entry per CDR3 protein, called by TCRdb with MiXCR from the 5' RACE reads. This sample has 1.5 million to 2 million distinct CDR3 sequences; about 30% occur once, and the top ten carry around 0.25%. The germline gives CDR1 KGHSH, CDR2 LQKENI. V was pared by 2 bases and J by 4 bases, with 4 bases of the junction left unmatched. The CDR3 is made up of 15 amino acids. Sequencing was done on a sample of cord blood. The V call is TRBV18, the J call TRBJ2-3; TRBD1 matches at 9 bases. This clonotype originated in a newborn girl in good health. CDR3 in amino acids: CASSPGTGIADTQYF. Here the CDR3 DNA reads TGTGCCAGCTCACCAGGGACAGGGATAGCAGATACGCAGTATTTT. Based on the CDR3 plus reference TRBV18 and TRBJ2-3, the full variable domain is NAGVMQNPRHLVRRRGQEARLRCSPMKGHSHVYWYRQLPEEGLKFMVYLQKENIIDESGMPKERFSAEFPKEGPSILRIQQVVRGDSAAYFCASSPGTGIADTQYFGPGTRLTVL.